This TCR beta chain is drawn from a study of blood T cell repertoires in COVID-19. Study-wide context: Specimens from acute and convalescent COVID-19 originated in the United States, Italy and Spain. PBMCs, B-cell-depleted T cells, or T cells provided the cDNA or gDNA that made up the material.

TCRdb keeps only in-frame clones here, not all; method: immunoSEQ multiplex PCR. The sample lists 360,000 or so clones, around 86% occurring once. Assignments of participants to cohorts depended upon their own reported clinical history. The germline CDR1 and CDR2 sequences are MNHEY and SMNVEV (reference sequence). V lost 2 bases to trimming and J lost 1 base; unmatched junction nucleotides: 3. The CDR3 runs to 15 residues. The TCR comes from a woman aged 50 to 60 who had recovered from COVID-19. The J gene is TRBJ2-3, the V gene TRBV27; 7 bases are shared with TRBD2. The sequenced sample was PBMCs or T cells enriched from blood (not recorded which). CDR3 DNA: TGTGCCAGCAGTTTAAAAGCGGGACGCACAGATACGCAGTATTTT. Its protein product is CASSLKAGRTDTQYF.